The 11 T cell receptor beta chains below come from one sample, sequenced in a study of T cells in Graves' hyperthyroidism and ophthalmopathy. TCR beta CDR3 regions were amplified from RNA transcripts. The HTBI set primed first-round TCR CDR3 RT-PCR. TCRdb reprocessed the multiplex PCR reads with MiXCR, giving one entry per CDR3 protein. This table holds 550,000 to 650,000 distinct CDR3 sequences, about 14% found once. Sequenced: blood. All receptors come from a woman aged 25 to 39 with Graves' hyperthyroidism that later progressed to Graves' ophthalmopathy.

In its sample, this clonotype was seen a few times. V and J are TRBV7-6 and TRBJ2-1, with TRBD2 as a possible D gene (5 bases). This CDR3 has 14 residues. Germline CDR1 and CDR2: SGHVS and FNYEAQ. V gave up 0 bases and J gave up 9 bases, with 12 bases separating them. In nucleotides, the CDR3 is TGTGCCAGCAGCTTAGCGCCCGACTACGGTGAGCAGTTCTTC. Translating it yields CASSLAPDYGEQFF.

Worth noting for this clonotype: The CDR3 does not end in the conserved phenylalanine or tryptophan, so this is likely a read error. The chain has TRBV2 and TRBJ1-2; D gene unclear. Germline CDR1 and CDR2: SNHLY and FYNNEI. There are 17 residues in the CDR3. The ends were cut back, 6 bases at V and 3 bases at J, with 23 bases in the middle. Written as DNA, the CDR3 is TGTGCCAGCAGGCCCTATGGGGAGGAGAGGGATGACTATGGCTACACCCTC. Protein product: CASRPYGEERDDYGYTL.

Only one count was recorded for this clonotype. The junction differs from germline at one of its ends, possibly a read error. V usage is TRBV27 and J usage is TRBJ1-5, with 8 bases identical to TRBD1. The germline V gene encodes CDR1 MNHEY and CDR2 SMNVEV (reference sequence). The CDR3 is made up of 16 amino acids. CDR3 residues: CASSPGTGQSSQPQHF. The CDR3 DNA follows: TGTGCCAGCAGTCCAGGGACAGGCCAAAGCAGTCAGCCCCAGCATTTT.

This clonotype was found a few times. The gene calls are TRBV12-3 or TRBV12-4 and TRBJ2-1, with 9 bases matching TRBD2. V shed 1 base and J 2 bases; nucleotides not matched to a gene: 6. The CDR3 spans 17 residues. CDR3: CASSLGRLAGPYNEQFF. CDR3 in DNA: TGTGCCAGCAGTTTAGGGCGCCTAGCGGGGCCCTACAATGAGCAGTTCTTC.

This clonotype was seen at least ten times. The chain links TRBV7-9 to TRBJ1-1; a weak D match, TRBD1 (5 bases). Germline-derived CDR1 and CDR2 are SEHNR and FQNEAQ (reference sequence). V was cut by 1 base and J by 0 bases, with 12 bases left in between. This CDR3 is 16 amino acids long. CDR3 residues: CASSLVIGQLNTEAFF. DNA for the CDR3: TGTGCCAGCAGCTTAGTAATAGGACAATTGAACACTGAAGCTTTCTTT. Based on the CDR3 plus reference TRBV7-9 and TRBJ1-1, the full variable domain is DTGVSQNPRHKITKRGQNVTFRCDPISEHNRLYWYRQTLGQGPEFLTYFQNEAQLEKSRLLSDRFSAERPKGSFSTLEIQRTEQGDSAMYLCASSLVIGQLNTEAFFGQGTRLTVV.

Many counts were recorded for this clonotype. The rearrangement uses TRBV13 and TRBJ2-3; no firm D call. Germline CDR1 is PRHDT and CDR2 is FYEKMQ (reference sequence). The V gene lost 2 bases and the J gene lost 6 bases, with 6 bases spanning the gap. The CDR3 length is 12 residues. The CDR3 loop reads CASSLLRDTQYF. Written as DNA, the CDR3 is TGTGCCAGCAGCTTACTCCGGGATACGCAGTATTTT.

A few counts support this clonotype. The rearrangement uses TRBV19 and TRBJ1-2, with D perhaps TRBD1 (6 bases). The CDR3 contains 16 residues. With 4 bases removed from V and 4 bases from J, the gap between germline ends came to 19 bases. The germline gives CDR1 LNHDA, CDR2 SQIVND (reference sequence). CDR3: CASSTTHRARGYGYTF. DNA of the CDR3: TGTGCCAGTAGTACCACTCACAGGGCCCGCGGCTATGGCTACACCTTC. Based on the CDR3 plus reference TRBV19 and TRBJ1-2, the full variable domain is DGGITQSPKYLFRKEGQNVTLSCEQNLNHDAMYWYRQDPGQGLRLIYYSQIVNDFQKGDIAEGYSVSREKKESFPLTVTSAQKNPTAFYLCASSTTHRARGYGYTFGSGTRLTVV.

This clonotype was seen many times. CDR3 sequence reads: CAWNPGADTQYF. The DNA for the CDR3 is TGTGCCTGGAATCCCGGTGCAGATACGCAGTATTTT. The chain has TRBV30 and TRBJ2-3; no clear D. Germline loops: CDR1 GTSNPN, CDR2 SVGIG (reference sequence). The V end lost 4 bases, the J end lost 4 bases, and 9 bases lay between the germline ends. The CDR3 sequence is 12 residues long.

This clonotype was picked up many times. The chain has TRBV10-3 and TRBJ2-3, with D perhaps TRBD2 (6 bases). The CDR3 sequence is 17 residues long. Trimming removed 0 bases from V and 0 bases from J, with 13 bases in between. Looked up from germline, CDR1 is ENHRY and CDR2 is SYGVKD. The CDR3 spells CAISESADYQSTDTQYF. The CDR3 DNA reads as TGTGCCATCAGTGAGTCGGCGGACTACCAAAGCACAGATACGCAGTATTTT.

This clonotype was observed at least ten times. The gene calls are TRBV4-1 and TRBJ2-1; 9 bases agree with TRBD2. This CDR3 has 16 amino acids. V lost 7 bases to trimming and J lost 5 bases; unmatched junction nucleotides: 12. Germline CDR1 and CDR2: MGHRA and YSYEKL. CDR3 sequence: CASTPRASGNDNEQFF. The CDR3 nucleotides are TGCGCCAGCACCCCGAGGGCTAGCGGGAACGACAATGAGCAGTTCTTC.

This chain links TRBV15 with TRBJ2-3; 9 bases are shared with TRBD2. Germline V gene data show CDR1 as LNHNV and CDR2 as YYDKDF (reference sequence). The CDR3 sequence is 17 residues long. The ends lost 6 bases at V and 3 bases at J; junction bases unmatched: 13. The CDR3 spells CATRNFGTSRNTDTQYF. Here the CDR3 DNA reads TGTGCCACCAGGAACTTCGGGACTAGCAGAAATACAGATACGCAGTATTTT.